The 17 T cell receptor beta chains listed next were all sequenced from one sample in a study of T cell responses to AZD1222 COVID-19 vaccine. Assay used: immunoSEQ multiplex PCR; TCRdb lists only in-frame clones, some missing. The sample shows tens of thousands of clones, around 88% of them seen only once. The sample in question was peripheral blood, obtained 28 days after the second AZD1222 dose. The receptors shown here come from an adult who received the AZD1222 COVID-19 vaccine.

This chain uses TRBV7-8 with TRBJ2-3, with TRBD1 identical over 7 bases. The CDR3 contains 14 residues. With 4 bases clipped from V and 5 bases from J, the junction kept 6 bases outside the gene matches. Germline V lookup: CDR1 SGHVS, CDR2 FQNEAQ. CDR3 protein: CASSSQGWGDTQYF. The CDR3, as DNA: TGTGCCAGCAGCTCACAGGGGTGGGGAGATACGCAGTATTTT. Full variable domain (remainder filled in from reference TRBV7-8 and TRBJ2-3): GAGVSQSPRYKVAKRGQDVALRCDPISGHVSLFWYQQALGQGPEFLTYFQNEAQLDKSGLPSDRFFAERPEGSVSTLKIQRTQQEDSAVYLCASSSQGWGDTQYFGPGTRLTVL.

This chain joins TRBV12-3 or TRBV12-4 and TRBJ2-1; 8 bases match TRBD2. J was trimmed by 6 bases and V by 8 bases; bases with no gene match: 6. CDR3 length equals 13 residues. The CDR3 DNA follows: TGTGCCAGCCGGGAGGGGTCGGTCAATGAGCAGTTCTTC. This encodes CASREGSVNEQFF.

V and J are TRBV19 and TRBJ1-2, with D hard to call. The CDR3 is 14 amino acids. Germline CDR1 is LNHDA and CDR2 is SQIVND (reference sequence). V was shortened by 4 bases and J by 6 bases, with 15 bases between the two germline ends. CDR3 sequence reads: CASSTHGMVHGYTF. CDR3 in DNA: TGTGCCAGTAGTACCCACGGGATGGTCCATGGCTACACCTTC. Together with reference TRBV19 and TRBJ1-2, the CDR3 gives the full variable domain: DGGITQSPKYLFRKEGQNVTLSCEQNLNHDAMYWYRQDPGQGLRLIYYSQIVNDFQKGDIAEGYSVSREKKESFPLTVTSAQKNPTAFYLCASSTHGMVHGYTFGSGTRLTVV.

The chain combines TRBV6-2 or TRBV6-3 with TRBJ2-1; TRBD1 might be the D (8 bases). CDR3 length: 17 amino acids. CDR1 and CDR2 (germline): MNHEY, SVGEGT. Deletions cut 5 bases from V and 1 base from J, with 18 bases between. CDR3 sequence reads: CASSTPGQGGSYNEQFF. CDR3 bases: TGTGCCAGCAGTACACCCGGACAGGGAGGGTCCTACAATGAGCAGTTCTTC.

A few counts support this clone. V and J are TRBV5-8 and TRBJ2-7; D gene ambiguous. Germline V gene data show CDR1 as SGHTS and CDR2 as YDEGEE. V lost 5 bases and J lost 2, with 2 bases in between. The CDR3 is 10 amino acids. The DNA for the CDR3 is TGTGCCAGCAGTACCTACGAGCAGTACTTC. Translation: CASSTYEQYF.

The chain employs TRBV9 and TRBJ2-2; 7 bases are a match to TRBD1. V dropped 2 bases and J dropped 3; count of bases not matched to a gene: 13. The CDR3 covers 18 residues. Germline-derived CDR1 and CDR2 are SGDLS and YYNGEE. CDR3 protein: CASSVRQGHLEDTGELFF. CDR3 sequence (DNA): TGTGCCAGCAGCGTTCGACAGGGACACTTGGAGGACACCGGGGAGCTGTTTTTT.

The V and J genes are TRBV6-2 or TRBV6-3 and TRBJ1-2; no definite D call. There are 15 residues in the CDR3. Germline assignment: CDR1 MNHEY and CDR2 SVGEGT. The V and J ends lost 0 bases and 4 bases respectively, with 12 bases between them. The DNA for the CDR3 is TGTGCCAGCAGTTACTCGGTGGCTGGGCTCTATGGCTACACCTTC. Protein: CASSYSVAGLYGYTF.

The rearrangement links TRBV6-5 to TRBJ1-1; possibly TRBD1 for D (5 bases). Germline-derived CDR1 and CDR2 are MNHEY and SVGAGI. The CDR3 is made up of 13 amino acids. Trimming pared 10 bases from V and 10 bases from J, leaving 22 bases between. The chain's CDR3 is CATQREAGVGAFF. CDR3 nucleotide sequence: TGTGCCACGCAGCGGGAAGCGGGGGTTGGAGCTTTCTTT.

This rearrangement joins TRBV7-9 to TRBJ2-7; no definite D call. V was shortened by 4 bases and J by 5 bases, with 18 bases between the two germline ends. The CDR3 spans 15 residues. Germline V lookup: CDR1 SEHNR, CDR2 FQNEAQ (reference sequence). Here the CDR3 reads CASSSHKGIVHEQYF. CDR3 DNA: TGTGCCAGCAGCTCCCATAAGGGTATAGTCCACGAGCAGTACTTC.

V usage is TRBV7-8 and J usage is TRBJ1-1, with D unclear. V was pared by 0 bases and J by 1 base, with 6 bases between. The CDR3 length is 14 residues. The germline CDR1 and CDR2 sequences are SGHVS and FQNEAQ. The CDR3 DNA reads TGTGCCAGCAGCTTAGCGCCCACGAACACTGAAGCTTTCTTT. This sequence encodes CASSLAPTNTEAFF.

V is TRBV12-5 and J is TRBJ2-7; TRBD1 aligns across 7 bases. V gave up 1 base and J gave up 0 bases; unmatched junction bases: 3. This CDR3 region has 15 residues. The germline V gene encodes CDR1 LGHNT and CDR2 FRNRAP. Here the CDR3 reads CASGLDPGGSYEQYF. The CDR3 bases are TGTGCTAGTGGTTTGGACCCAGGGGGCTCCTACGAGCAGTACTTC.

The chain links TRBV6-5 to TRBJ2-2; 8 bases align to TRBD1. V was clipped by 11 bases and J by 6 bases; unmatched bases: 5. Germline V CDR1 and CDR2: MNHEY, SVGAGI. CDR3 length equals 12 residues. The CDR3 loop reads CAAAGGPGELFF. Here the CDR3 DNA reads TGTGCCGCGGCAGGGGGCCCCGGGGAGCTGTTTTTT.

The chain recombines TRBV7-9 with TRBJ1-4; D gene ambiguous. V gave up 1 base and J gave up 8 bases, with 14 bases separating them. CDR1 SEHNR and CDR2 FQNEAQ come from the germline V gene (reference sequence). The CDR3 is 15 residues long. CDR3 sequence reads: CASSLEGVGYEKLFF. The CDR3 bases are TGTGCCAGCAGCTTAGAAGGTGTGGGGTACGAAAAACTGTTTTTT.

The gene calls are TRBV12-3 or TRBV12-4 and TRBJ2-7, with D possibly TRBD1 on 6 matching bases. This CDR3 spans 12 amino acids. The germline V and J ends were trimmed by 7 bases and 4 bases, with 11 bases remaining between them. For the CDR3, the DNA is TGTGCCAGCAAGGGGACAACTTACGAGCAGTACTTC. Residues: CASKGTTYEQYF.

The chain combines TRBV6-5 with TRBJ2-2; D remains unclear. CDR3 length: 14 residues. Germline CDR1 is MNHEY and CDR2 is SVGAGI. Trimming took off 6 bases at V and 2 bases at J, with 10 bases between the two ends. CDR3 sequence reads: CASRGPLNTGELFF. The CDR3 DNA is TGTGCCAGCAGAGGGCCTCTCAACACCGGGGAGCTGTTTTTT.

This clone was counted between two and nine times. The V call is TRBV6-5, the J call TRBJ1-1; weak D call: TRBD1 (5 bases). Germline values: CDR1 MNHEY, CDR2 SVGAGI. This CDR3 has 15 residues. The germline V and J ends were trimmed by 10 bases and 5 bases, with 23 bases remaining between them. The chain's CDR3 is CATTHGGTSPTEAFF. The CDR3 DNA is TGTGCCACCACCCACGGGGGGACCTCCCCAACTGAAGCTTTCTTT.

The V and J genes are TRBV5-5 and TRBJ2-5; D unclear. V was trimmed by 2 bases and J by 2 bases, leaving 10 bases between them. CDR1 and CDR2 from the germline V gene are SGHKS and YYEKEE (reference sequence). CDR3 length equals 14 residues. CDR3 protein: CASSFPLQQETQYF. The DNA of the CDR3 is TGTGCCAGCAGCTTCCCCCTACAGCAAGAGACCCAGTACTTC.